This T cell receptor beta chain was captured in a study of shared T cell receptors in the human thymus. Assay used: immunoSEQ multiplex PCR; TCRdb lists only in-frame clones, some missing. This sample has 700,000 or so clones, with approximately 83% found just once. Trimming took off 3 bases at V and 4 bases at J, with 7 bases between the two ends. CDR3 length: 13 amino acids. Germline CDR1 and CDR2: SGHAT and FQNNGV. This sample was shared with a second study, whose subject was human thymus T cells.

This TCR was sampled from a girl under three years old with a congenital heart defect. The chain has TRBV11-2 and TRBJ1-3; D remains unclear. Sequencing was done on a sample of thymocytes. CDR3 sequence: CASSFVSGNTIYF. Here the CDR3 DNA reads TGTGCCAGCAGCTTCGTGTCGGGAAACACCATATATTTT.